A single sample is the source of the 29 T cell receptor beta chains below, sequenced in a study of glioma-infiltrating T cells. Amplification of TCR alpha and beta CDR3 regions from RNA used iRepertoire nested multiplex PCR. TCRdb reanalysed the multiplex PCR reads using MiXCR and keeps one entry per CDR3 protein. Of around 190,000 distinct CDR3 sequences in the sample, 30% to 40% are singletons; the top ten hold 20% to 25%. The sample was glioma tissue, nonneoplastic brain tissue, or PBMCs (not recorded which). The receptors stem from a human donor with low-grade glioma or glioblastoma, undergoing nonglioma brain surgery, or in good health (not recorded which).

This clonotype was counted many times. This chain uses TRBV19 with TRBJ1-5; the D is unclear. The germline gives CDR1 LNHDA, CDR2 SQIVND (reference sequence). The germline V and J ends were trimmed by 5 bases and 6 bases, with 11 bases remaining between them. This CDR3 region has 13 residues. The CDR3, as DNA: TGTGCCAGTAGTCCTTACGAGGTTCAGCCCCAGCATTTT. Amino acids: CASSPYEVQPQHF.

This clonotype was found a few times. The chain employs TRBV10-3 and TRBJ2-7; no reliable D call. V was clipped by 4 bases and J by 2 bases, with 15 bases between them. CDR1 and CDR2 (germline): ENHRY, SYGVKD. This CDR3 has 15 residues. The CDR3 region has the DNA TGTGCCATCAGTGGCAGTAGGACGGCCGCCTACGAGCAGTACTTC. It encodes CAISGSRTAAYEQYF.

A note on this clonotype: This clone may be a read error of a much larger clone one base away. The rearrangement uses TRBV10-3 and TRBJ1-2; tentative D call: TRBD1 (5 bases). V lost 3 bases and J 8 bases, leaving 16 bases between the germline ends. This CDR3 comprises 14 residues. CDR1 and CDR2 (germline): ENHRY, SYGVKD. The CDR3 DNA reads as TGTGCCATCAGTGATTTATGGGGCAATGAGGGCTACACCTTC. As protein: CAISDLWGNEGYTF.

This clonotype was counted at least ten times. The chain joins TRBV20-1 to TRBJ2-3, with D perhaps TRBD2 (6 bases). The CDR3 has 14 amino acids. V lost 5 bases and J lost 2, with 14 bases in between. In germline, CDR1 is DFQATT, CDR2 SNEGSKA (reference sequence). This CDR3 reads CSAPEGGHTDTQYF. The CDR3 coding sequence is TGCAGTGCTCCGGAAGGAGGGCACACAGATACGCAGTATTTT.

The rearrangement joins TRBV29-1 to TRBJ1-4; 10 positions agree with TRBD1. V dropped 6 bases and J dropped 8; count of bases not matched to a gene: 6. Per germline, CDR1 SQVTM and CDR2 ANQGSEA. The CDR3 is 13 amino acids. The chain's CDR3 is CSVVGTGVEKLFF. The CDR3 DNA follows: TGCAGCGTCGTCGGGACAGGGGTCGAAAAACTGTTTTTT.

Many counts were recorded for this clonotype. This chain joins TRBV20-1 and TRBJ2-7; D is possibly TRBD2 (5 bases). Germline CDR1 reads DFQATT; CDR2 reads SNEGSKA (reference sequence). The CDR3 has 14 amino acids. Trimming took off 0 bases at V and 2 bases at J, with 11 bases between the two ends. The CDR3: CSARDFAGTYEQYF. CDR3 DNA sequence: TGCAGTGCTAGAGATTTCGCGGGCACCTACGAGCAGTACTTC.

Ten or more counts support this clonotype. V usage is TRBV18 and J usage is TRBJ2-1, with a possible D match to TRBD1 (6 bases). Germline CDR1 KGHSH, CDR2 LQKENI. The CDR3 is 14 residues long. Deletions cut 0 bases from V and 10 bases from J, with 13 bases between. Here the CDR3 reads CASSPPGAVEEQFF. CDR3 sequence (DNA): TGTGCCAGCTCACCACCGGGGGCCGTCGAAGAGCAGTTCTTC.

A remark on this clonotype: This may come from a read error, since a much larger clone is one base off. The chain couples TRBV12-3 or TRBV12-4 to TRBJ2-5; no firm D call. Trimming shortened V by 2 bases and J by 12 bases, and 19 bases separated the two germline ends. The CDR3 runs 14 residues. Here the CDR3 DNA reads TGTGCCAGCAGTTTACAACTATCCAGGTACGAGAAGTACTTC. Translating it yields CASSLQLSRYEKYF.

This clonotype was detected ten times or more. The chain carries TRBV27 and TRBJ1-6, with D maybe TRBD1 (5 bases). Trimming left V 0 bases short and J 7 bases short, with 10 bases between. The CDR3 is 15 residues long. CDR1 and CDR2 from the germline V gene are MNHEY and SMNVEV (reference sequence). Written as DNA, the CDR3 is TGTGCCAGCAGTTTATCAGGGGAAGGGAATTCACCCCTCCACTTT. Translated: CASSLSGEGNSPLHF.

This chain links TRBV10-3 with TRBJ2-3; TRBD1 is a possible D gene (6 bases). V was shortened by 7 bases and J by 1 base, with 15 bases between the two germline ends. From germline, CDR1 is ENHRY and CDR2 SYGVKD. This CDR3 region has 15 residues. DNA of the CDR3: TGTGCCATCACCCAAGGACAGTCTGGCACAGATACGCAGTATTTT. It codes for CAITQGQSGTDTQYF.

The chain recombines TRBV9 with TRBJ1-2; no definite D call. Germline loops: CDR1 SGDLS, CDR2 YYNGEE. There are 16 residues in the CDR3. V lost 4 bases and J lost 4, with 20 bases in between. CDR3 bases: TGTGCCAGCAGCCCCCGTCCGGCGGAAGAGACCTATGGCTACACCTTC. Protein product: CASSPRPAEETYGYTF. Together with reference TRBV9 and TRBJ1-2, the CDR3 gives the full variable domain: DSGVTQTPKHLITATGQRVTLRCSPRSGDLSVYWYQQSLDQGLQFLIQYYNGEERAKGNILERFSAQQFPDLHSELNLSSLELGDSALYFCASSPRPAEETYGYTFGSGTRLTVV.

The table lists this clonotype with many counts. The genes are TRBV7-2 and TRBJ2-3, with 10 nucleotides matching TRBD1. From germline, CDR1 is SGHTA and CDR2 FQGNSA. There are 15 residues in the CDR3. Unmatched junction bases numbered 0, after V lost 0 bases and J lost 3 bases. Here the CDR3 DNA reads TGTGCCAGCAGCTTAGCGGACAGGGGGACAGATACGCAGTATTTT. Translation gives CASSLADRGTDTQYF.

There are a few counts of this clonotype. The CDR3 is CASRRTGGAGNQPQHF. Here the CDR3 DNA reads TGTGCCAGCAGGAGAACAGGGGGCGCCGGCAATCAGCCCCAGCATTTT. The V gene is TRBV2, the J gene TRBJ1-5; 9 nucleotides line up with TRBD1. There are 16 residues in the CDR3. Per the germline V gene, CDR1 is SNHLY and CDR2 is FYNNEI. Unmatched junction bases numbered 8, after V lost 6 bases and J lost 2 bases.

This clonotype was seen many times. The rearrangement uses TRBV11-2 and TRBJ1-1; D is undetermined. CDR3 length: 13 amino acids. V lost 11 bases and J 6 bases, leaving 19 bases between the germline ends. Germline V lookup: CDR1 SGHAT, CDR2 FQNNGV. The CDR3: CAGSISEGAEAFF. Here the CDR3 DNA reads TGTGCCGGATCAATCTCGGAAGGCGCTGAAGCTTTCTTT.

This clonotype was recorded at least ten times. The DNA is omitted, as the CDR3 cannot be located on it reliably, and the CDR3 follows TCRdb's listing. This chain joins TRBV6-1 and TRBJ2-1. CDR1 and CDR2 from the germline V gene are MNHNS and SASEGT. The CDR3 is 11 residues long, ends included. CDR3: CASSSSYQQFF.

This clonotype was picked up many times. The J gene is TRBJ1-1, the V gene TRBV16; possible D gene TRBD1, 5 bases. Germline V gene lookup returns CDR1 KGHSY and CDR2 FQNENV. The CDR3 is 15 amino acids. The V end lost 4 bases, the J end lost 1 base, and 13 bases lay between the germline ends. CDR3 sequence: CASSPRRGTNTEAFF. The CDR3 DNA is TGTGCCAGCAGCCCTCGCCGGGGGACGAACACTGAAGCTTTCTTT.

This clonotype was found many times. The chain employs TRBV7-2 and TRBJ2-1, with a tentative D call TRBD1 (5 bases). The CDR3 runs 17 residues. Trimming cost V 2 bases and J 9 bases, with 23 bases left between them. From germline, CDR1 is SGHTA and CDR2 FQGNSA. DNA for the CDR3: TGTGCCAGCAGCTTAATTGGTGGGGCCTATCCTACGGGTGAGCAGTTCTTC. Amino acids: CASSLIGGAYPTGEQFF. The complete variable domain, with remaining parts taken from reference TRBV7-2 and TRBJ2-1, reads GAGVSQSPSNKVTEKGKDVELRCDPISGHTALYWYRQSLGQGLEFLIYFQGNSAPDKSGLPSDRFSAERTGGSVSTLTIQRTQQEDSAVYLCASSLIGGAYPTGEQFFGPGTRLTVL.

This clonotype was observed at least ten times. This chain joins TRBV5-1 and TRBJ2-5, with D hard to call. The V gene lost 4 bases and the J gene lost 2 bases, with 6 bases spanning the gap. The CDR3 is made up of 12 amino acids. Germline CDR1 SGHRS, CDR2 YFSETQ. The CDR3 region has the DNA TGCGCCAGCAGCGCCACTCAAGAGACCCAGTACTTC. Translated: CASSATQETQYF.

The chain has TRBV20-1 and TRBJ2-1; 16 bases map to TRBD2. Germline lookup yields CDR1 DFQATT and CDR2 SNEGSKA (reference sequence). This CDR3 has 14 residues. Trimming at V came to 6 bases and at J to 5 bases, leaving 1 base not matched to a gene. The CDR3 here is CSAGTSGRDNEQFF. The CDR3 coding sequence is TGCAGTGCCGGGACTAGCGGGAGGGACAATGAGCAGTTCTTC.

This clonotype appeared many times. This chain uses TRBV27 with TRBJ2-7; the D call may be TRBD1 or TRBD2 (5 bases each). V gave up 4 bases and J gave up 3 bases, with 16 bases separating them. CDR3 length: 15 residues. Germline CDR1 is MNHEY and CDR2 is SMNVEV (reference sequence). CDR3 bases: TGTGCCAGCAGTTCCTCACTGGGACGCCGCTACGAGCAGTACTTC. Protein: CASSSSLGRRYEQYF.

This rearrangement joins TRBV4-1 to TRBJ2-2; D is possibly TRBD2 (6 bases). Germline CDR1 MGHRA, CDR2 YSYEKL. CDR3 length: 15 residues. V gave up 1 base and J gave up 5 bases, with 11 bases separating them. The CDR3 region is CASSQGPGRTGELFF. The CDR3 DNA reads TGCGCCAGCAGCCAAGGACCGGGGAGGACCGGGGAGCTGTTTTTT.

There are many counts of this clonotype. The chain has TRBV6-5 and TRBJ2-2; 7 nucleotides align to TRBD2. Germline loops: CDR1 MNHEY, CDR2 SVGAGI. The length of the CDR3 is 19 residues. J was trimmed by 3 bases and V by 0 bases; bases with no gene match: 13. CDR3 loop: CASSYSRQGGPWDTGELFF. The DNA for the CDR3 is TGTGCCAGCAGTTACTCCAGGCAGGGAGGGCCATGGGACACCGGGGAGCTGTTTTTT.

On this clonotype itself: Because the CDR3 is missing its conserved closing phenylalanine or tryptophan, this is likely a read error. CDR3 DNA: TGTGCCAGCAGCCCAACAGGGGCGGACTATGGCTACACCCTC. Translating it yields CASSPTGADYGYTL. The chain links TRBV6-6 to TRBJ1-2, with 7 bases fitting TRBD1. This CDR3 comprises 14 residues. Germline loops: CDR1 MNHNY, CDR2 SVGAGI (reference sequence). V shed 6 bases and J 3 bases; nucleotides not matched to a gene: 7.

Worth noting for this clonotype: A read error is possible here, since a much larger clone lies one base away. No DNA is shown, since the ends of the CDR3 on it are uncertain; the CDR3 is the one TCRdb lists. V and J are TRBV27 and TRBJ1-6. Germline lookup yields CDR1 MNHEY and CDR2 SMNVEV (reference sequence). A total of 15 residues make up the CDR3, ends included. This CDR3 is CASSLWGEGNSPLNF.

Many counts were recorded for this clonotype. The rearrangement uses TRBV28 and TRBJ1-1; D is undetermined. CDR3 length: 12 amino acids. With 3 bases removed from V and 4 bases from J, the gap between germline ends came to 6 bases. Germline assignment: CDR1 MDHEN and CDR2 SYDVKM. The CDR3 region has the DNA TGTGCCAGCAGTTTTCAGGCCACTGAAGCTTTCTTT. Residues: CASSFQATEAFF.

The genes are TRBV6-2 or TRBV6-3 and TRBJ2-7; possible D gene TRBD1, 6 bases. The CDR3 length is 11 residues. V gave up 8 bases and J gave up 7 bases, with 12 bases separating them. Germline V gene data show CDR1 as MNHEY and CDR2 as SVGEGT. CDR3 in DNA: TGTGCCAGCGGCAGGGGCAATGAGCAGTACTTC. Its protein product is CASGRGNEQYF.

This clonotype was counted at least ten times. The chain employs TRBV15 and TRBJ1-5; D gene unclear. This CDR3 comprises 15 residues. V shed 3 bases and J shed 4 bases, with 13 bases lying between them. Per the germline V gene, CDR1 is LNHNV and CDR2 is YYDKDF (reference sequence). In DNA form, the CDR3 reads TGTGCCACCAGCAGGGCTTCGGCGGGAAATCAGCCCCAGCATTTT. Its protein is CATSRASAGNQPQHF.

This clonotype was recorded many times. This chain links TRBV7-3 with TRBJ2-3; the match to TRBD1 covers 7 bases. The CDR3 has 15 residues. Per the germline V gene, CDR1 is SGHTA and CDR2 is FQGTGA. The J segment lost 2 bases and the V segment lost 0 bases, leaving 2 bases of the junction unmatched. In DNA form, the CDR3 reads TGTGCCAGCAGCTTAACAGGGGGCCTCACAGATACGCAGTATTTT. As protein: CASSLTGGLTDTQYF.

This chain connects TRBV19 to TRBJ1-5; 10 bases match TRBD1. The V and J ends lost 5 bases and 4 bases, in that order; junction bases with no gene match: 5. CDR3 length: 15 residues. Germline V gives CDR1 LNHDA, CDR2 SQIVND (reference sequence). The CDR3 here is CASSDRGQGNQPQHF. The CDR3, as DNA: TGTGCCAGTAGTGACAGGGGGCAAGGGAATCAGCCCCAGCATTTT.